One and the same sample provided the 15 T cell receptor beta chains below, sequenced in a study of T cells in localized non-small cell lung cancer. The data were produced by immunoSEQ multiplex PCR, yet TCRdb's version contains in-frame clones alone and is incomplete. The table has tens of thousands of clones, nearly 90% seen once. The starting material was peripheral blood, obtained before any cancer treatment. The receptors here all came from a woman aged 40-70 years with stage I lung adenocarcinoma.

This chain connects TRBV7-2 to TRBJ2-5, with a possible D match to TRBD1 (6 bases). The germline gives CDR1 SGHTA, CDR2 FQGNSA. There are 15 residues in the CDR3. Trimming left V 5 bases short and J 3 bases short, with 16 bases between. The CDR3 protein is CASSRGRGTKETQYF. In DNA form, the CDR3 reads TGTGCCAGCAGCCGCGGAAGGGGGACCAAAGAGACCCAGTACTTC. Complete variable domain (other parts from reference TRBV7-2 and TRBJ2-5): GAGVSQSPSNKVTEKGKDVELRCDPISGHTALYWYRQSLGQGLEFLIYFQGNSAPDKSGLPSDRFSAERTGGSVSTLTIQRTQQEDSAVYLCASSRGRGTKETQYFGPGTRLLVL.

The chain combines TRBV19 with TRBJ1-5; 8 bases align to TRBD1. Germline V gene lookup returns CDR1 LNHDA and CDR2 SQIVND (reference sequence). This CDR3 has 15 residues. Germline trimming cut 7 bases from V and 7 bases from J; bases unmatched to any gene: 12. The CDR3 region is CASTEGRQGRQPQHF. CDR3 nucleotides: TGTGCCAGTACCGAGGGGAGACAGGGGCGGCAGCCCCAGCATTTT.

The chain combines TRBV11-2 with TRBJ1-4, with TRBD1 matching over 8 bases. This CDR3 contains 14 residues. V shed 5 bases and J 8 bases; nucleotides not matched to a gene: 7. Germline V CDR1 and CDR2: SGHAT, FQNNGV. CDR3 DNA: TGTGCCAGCAGCGAGACAGGGGTAGGGGAAAAACTGTTTTTT. It yields the protein CASSETGVGEKLFF.

The chain employs TRBV6-1 and TRBJ1-5; 7 nucleotides match TRBD1. Trimming cost V 7 bases and J 4 bases; bases outside gene matches: 10. CDR1 is MNHNS and CDR2 is SASEGT in the germline V gene. The CDR3 runs 15 residues. The CDR3 is CASTPGQPRNQPQHF. CDR3 DNA sequence: TGTGCCAGCACACCGGGACAGCCTCGTAATCAGCCCCAGCATTTT.

V usage is TRBV7-9 and J usage is TRBJ1-3; TRBD1 matches at 8 bases. Unmatched junction bases numbered 7, after V lost 5 bases and J lost 4 bases. Germline CDR1 SEHNR, CDR2 FQNEAQ (reference sequence). The CDR3 is 15 amino acids. CDR3 DNA sequence: TGTGCCAGCAGCACCCCAGGGGGCAGGGGAAACACCATATATTTT. Translation gives CASSTPGGRGNTIYF.

In the case of this clone: The identical CDR3 is also encoded by other nucleotide sequences in the sample. The V and J genes are TRBV29-1 and TRBJ1-1; TRBD1 matches 8 bases. V gave up 1 base and J gave up 1 base; unmatched junction bases: 8. Germline values: CDR1 SQVTM, CDR2 ANQGSEA. The CDR3 has 16 amino acids. The CDR3, as DNA: TGCAGCGTTGAAGGGGACCCCGGGACAGGGAACACTGAAGCTTTCTTT. Its translation is CSVEGDPGTGNTEAFF.

This clone appeared a single time. The chain recombines TRBV7-6 with TRBJ1-4; D is uncertain. There are 15 residues in the CDR3. Trimming shortened V by 1 base and J by 8 bases, and 14 bases separated the two germline ends. Per germline, CDR1 SGHVS and CDR2 FNYEAQ. CDR3 bases: TGTGCCAGCAGCTTAGGTTGGGGTATAGGCGAAAAACTGTTTTTT. Amino acid sequence: CASSLGWGIGEKLFF.

The chain combines TRBV5-1 with TRBJ1-6; perhaps TRBD1 as D (6 bases). The germline gives CDR1 SGHRS, CDR2 YFSETQ. The CDR3 sequence is 16 residues long. V lost 0 bases to trimming and J lost 9 bases, with 16 bases between them. The CDR3 loop is CASSLAVGQGISPLHF. The CDR3 DNA reads as TGCGCCAGCAGCTTGGCCGTGGGACAAGGAATTTCACCCCTCCACTTT.

The chain has TRBV10-3 and TRBJ2-2; D possibly corresponds to TRBD2 (6 bases). The V end lost 4 bases, the J end lost 6 bases, and 9 bases lay between the germline ends. The CDR3 totals 13 residues. Germline assignment: CDR1 ENHRY and CDR2 SYGVKD. The DNA of the CDR3 is TGTGCCATCAGTGGCGGCGGGGCCGGGGAGCTGTTTTTT. Encoded protein: CAISGGGAGELFF.

The genes are TRBV5-6 and TRBJ1-2; 7 nucleotides match TRBD1. Germline CDR1 SGHDT, CDR2 YYEEEE. V lost 3 bases to trimming and J lost 2 bases; unmatched junction nucleotides: 4. There are 14 residues in the CDR3. CDR3 sequence (DNA): TGTGCCAGCAGCTCAGGGGGGAGGAACTATGGCTACACCTTC. It specifies CASSSGGRNYGYTF. The variable domain in full, with the rest retrieved from reference TRBV5-6 and TRBJ1-2, is DAGVTQSPTHLIKTRGQQVTLRCSPKSGHDTVSWYQQALGQGPQFIFQYYEEEERQRGNFPDRFSGHQFPNYSSELNVNALLLGDSALYLCASSSGGRNYGYTFGSGTRLTVV.

The chain combines TRBV7-3 with TRBJ2-2; 11 nucleotides align to TRBD1. With V trimmed by 5 bases and J by 0 bases, 2 bases remained unmatched. This CDR3 spans 16 amino acids. Germline-derived CDR1 and CDR2 are SGHTA and FQGTGA. The CDR3 nucleotides read TGTGCCAGCAGCCTGGGACAGGGGGCGAACACCGGGGAGCTGTTTTTT. Amino acids: CASSLGQGANTGELFF.

This chain uses TRBV9 with TRBJ1-1, with TRBD1 as a possible D gene (5 bases). Trimming took 1 base from V and 1 from J, leaving 11 bases between them. The CDR3 has 15 residues. Germline assignment: CDR1 SGDLS and CDR2 YYNGEE. CDR3 sequence: CASSVTETGNTEAFF. The CDR3, as DNA: TGTGCCAGCAGCGTAACGGAAACAGGGAACACTGAAGCTTTCTTT.

This chain connects TRBV2 to TRBJ2-1, with a possible D match to TRBD2 (6 bases). Germline V gives CDR1 SNHLY, CDR2 FYNNEI. Trimming pared 3 bases from V and 6 bases from J, leaving 12 bases between. This CDR3 is 14 amino acids long. In DNA, the CDR3 is TGTGCCAGCAGTGAGGTAGCGGCCATCAATGAGCAGTTCTTC. Its translation: CASSEVAAINEQFF.

The genes are TRBV7-2 and TRBJ1-3; D is possibly TRBD1 (5 bases). Trimming removed 5 bases at V and 2 bases at J, with 13 bases between. The V gene's germline CDR1 is SGHTA and CDR2 FQGNSA. This CDR3 comprises 15 residues. CDR3 loop: CASSRDGLPGNTIYF. The CDR3 coding sequence is TGTGCCAGCAGCAGGGACGGATTGCCTGGAAACACCATATATTTT.

The genes are TRBV28 and TRBJ2-7, with D perhaps TRBD1 or TRBD2 (5 bases each). In germline, CDR1 is MDHEN, CDR2 SYDVKM. Deletions cut 7 bases from V and 5 bases from J, with 18 bases between. The CDR3 totals 14 residues. DNA of the CDR3: TGTGCCAGCACCAAAGGGACCATAAAGGACGAGCAGTACTTC. As protein: CASTKGTIKDEQYF.